The 22 T cell receptor beta chains below come from one sample, sequenced in a study of beta chain features in type 1 diabetes. As every portion of the isolated RNA was reverse transcribed, the sequencing read expressed TCRB transcripts. The table came from immunoSEQ multiplex PCR; TCRdb's copy has only in-frame clones and leaves some out. The sample includes 300,000 to 350,000 clones, approximately 8% of them seen just once. Sequencing was done on a sample of central memory CD4+ T cells from blood. All receptors come from a woman aged 18-35 years in good health.

This clone was recorded a few times. The J gene is TRBJ2-1, the V gene TRBV11-2; 14 nucleotides line up with TRBD2. The trim removed 0 bases at V and 7 bases at J, leaving 5 bases unmatched. CDR1 is SGHAT, CDR2 FQNNGV, per germline. This CDR3 region has 17 residues. This chain's CDR3 is CASSLDRGTSGRNEQFF. CDR3 bases: TGTGCCAGCAGCTTAGATCGGGGGACTAGCGGGAGAAATGAGCAGTTCTTC.

This clone was seen only once. This rearrangement joins TRBV5-4 to TRBJ2-3; 7 bases match TRBD1. The V segment lost 2 bases and the J segment 6 bases; nucleotides outside the gene matches: 9. The CDR3 runs 15 residues. CDR1 is SGHNT, CDR2 YYREEE, per germline (reference sequence). The CDR3 DNA reads TGTGCCAGCAGCTTAAGGCAGGGGGTGTCGGATACGCAGTATTTT. It encodes CASSLRQGVSDTQYF.

This clone has only a few counts. V gene TRBV5-6 combines with J gene TRBJ2-5, with D possibly TRBD2 on 6 matching bases. Looked up from germline, CDR1 is SGHDT and CDR2 is YYEEEE. Trimming stripped 4 bases from V and 5 bases from J, with 12 bases between. There are 13 residues in the CDR3. The CDR3 bases are TGTGCCAGCAGCGGAGGGATTTTTGAGACCCAGTACTTC. Protein: CASSGGIFETQYF.

The chain uses TRBV9 and TRBJ2-1; D tentatively fits TRBD1 or TRBD2 (5 bases each). Trimming left V 0 bases short and J 10 bases short, with 8 bases between. There are 12 residues in the CDR3. Germline assignment: CDR1 SGDLS and CDR2 YYNGEE. As DNA, the CDR3 is TGTGCCAGCAGCGTAGTAGGGGAGGAGCAGTTCTTC. Amino acid sequence: CASSVVGEEQFF.

The rearrangement links TRBV11-2 to TRBJ2-5; 13 bases map to TRBD2. The CDR3 covers 18 residues. Germline trimming cut 4 bases from V and 1 base from J; bases unmatched to any gene: 9. Germline values: CDR1 SGHAT, CDR2 FQNNGV. This CDR3 is CASSSRLAGGLVQETQYF. DNA of the CDR3: TGTGCCAGCAGCTCCCGACTAGCGGGAGGCCTAGTCCAAGAGACCCAGTACTTC.

This clone appeared a few times. This rearrangement joins TRBV7-2 to TRBJ2-5; the D is unclear. The CDR3 extends over 13 amino acids. The V gene's germline CDR1 is SGHTA and CDR2 FQGNSA. Deletions cut 1 base from V and 3 bases from J, with 6 bases between. CDR3 bases: TGTGCCAGCAGCTTAGTTTCAGAAGAGACCCAGTACTTC. Its protein is CASSLVSEETQYF.

V gene TRBV7-3 combines with J gene TRBJ2-2; 9 bases agree with TRBD1. Germline V gene data show CDR1 as SGHTA and CDR2 as FQGTGA. This CDR3 region has 16 residues. V shed 6 bases, J shed 4 bases, and the junction held 9 bases outside the gene matches. CDR3 nucleotides: TGTGCCAGCAGGCAATCCGGGACAGGGTTCACCGGGGAGCTGTTTTTT. Protein: CASRQSGTGFTGELFF.

CDR3: CASSVSAVTDTQYF. The CDR3 DNA reads TGTGCCAGCAGCGTCTCGGCCGTCACAGATACGCAGTATTTT. The J gene is TRBJ2-3, the V gene TRBV7-9; D ambiguous. From germline, CDR1 is SEHNR and CDR2 FQNEAQ (reference sequence). The CDR3 extends over 14 amino acids. Trimming left V 5 bases short and J 2 bases short, with 11 bases between. The variable domain in full, with the rest retrieved from reference TRBV7-9 and TRBJ2-3, is DTGVSQNPRHKITKRGQNVTFRCDPISEHNRLYWYRQTLGQGPEFLTYFQNEAQLEKSRLLSDRFSAERPKGSFSTLEIQRTEQGDSAMYLCASSVSAVTDTQYFGPGTRLTVL.

The chain employs TRBV7-2 and TRBJ2-7; no clear D. This CDR3 has 14 residues. Germline CDR1 is SGHTA and CDR2 is FQGNSA. Trimming stripped 3 bases from V and 6 bases from J, with 15 bases between. The DNA of the CDR3 is TGTGCCAGCAGCTTCTCCTGGATGGCGCGCGAGCAGTACTTC. This gives the protein CASSFSWMAREQYF.

As regards this clone: A read error may explain this, as a much larger clone is one base away. The chain uses TRBV9 and TRBJ2-7; the match to TRBD1 covers 8 bases. CDR3 length: 15 amino acids. Germline V CDR1 and CDR2: SGDLS, YYNGEE. CDR3 DNA sequence: TGTGCCAGCAACGTAGGGAGGACAGGGAACTACGAGCAGTACTTC. Protein product: CASNVGRTGNYEQYF.

The chain uses TRBV15 and TRBJ2-1; the match to TRBD2 covers 9 bases. V trimming: 0 bases; J trimming: 9 bases; junction bases outside the gene matches: 9. The germline gives CDR1 LNHNV, CDR2 YYDKDF (reference sequence). This CDR3 spans 16 amino acids. For the CDR3, the DNA is TGTGCCACCAGCAGAGATCGGGGTAGCGGGAGCGGTGAGCAGTTCTTC. It is translated as CATSRDRGSGSGEQFF.

Only one count was recorded for this clone. The chain employs TRBV7-3 and TRBJ2-5, with D uncertain. Deletions cut 5 bases from V and 5 bases from J, with 9 bases between. The V gene's germline CDR1 is SGHTA and CDR2 FQGTGA. The CDR3 runs 12 residues. CDR3 DNA: TGTGCCAGCAGCCCACAACGGGAGACCCAGTACTTC. The encoded protein is CASSPQRETQYF.

This clone was observed a few times. The chain combines TRBV27 with TRBJ1-3; 7 nucleotides line up with TRBD1. V was clipped by 9 bases and J by 4 bases; unmatched bases: 12. The CDR3 contains 15 residues. CDR1 MNHEY and CDR2 SMNVEV come from the germline V gene (reference sequence). CDR3 in DNA: TGTGCCAGTCGCCGGACAGGTTCGTCCGGAAACACCATATATTTT. Its translation: CASRRTGSSGNTIYF.

Note on this clone: Other DNA sequences from this sample encode an identical CDR3 as well. The CDR3 nucleotides are TGTGCCAGCTCACCTCCGGGGGGCCGCAATCAGCCCCAGCATTTT. Protein sequence: CASSPPGGRNQPQHF. This chain links TRBV18 with TRBJ1-5, with a possible D match to TRBD1 (6 bases). Germline loops: CDR1 KGHSH, CDR2 LQKENI. The V gene lost 3 bases and the J gene lost 2 bases, with 11 bases spanning the gap. This CDR3 spans 15 amino acids.

The chain carries TRBV25-1 and TRBJ2-2; possibly TRBD2 for D (5 bases). The CDR3 length is 13 residues. Between the trimmed V and J ends, which lost 6 bases and 7 bases, there was a span of 12 bases. Looked up from germline, CDR1 is MGHDK and CDR2 is SYGVNS. The CDR3 DNA reads TGTGCCAGCAGGGAGGTTGGGCTCGGGGAGCTGTTTTTT. Its protein product is CASREVGLGELFF.

This clone was seen only a few times. This sequence joins TRBV7-2 and TRBJ2-3, with D possibly TRBD1 on 5 matching bases. The germline V and J ends were trimmed by 3 bases and 6 bases, with 13 bases remaining between them. The CDR3 has 14 amino acids. Germline V gene data show CDR1 as SGHTA and CDR2 as FQGNSA. CDR3 nucleotide sequence: TGTGCCAGCAGCTTTCAGGGTACCGCGGATACGCAGTATTTT. Translated, it gives CASSFQGTADTQYF.

The chain links TRBV23-1 to TRBJ2-1; 9 bases are a match to TRBD1. TRBV23-1 is marked as an open reading frame, function uncertain. The length of the CDR3 is 17 residues. The V gene end was trimmed by 4 bases and the J gene end by 8 bases; junction bases not matched to a gene: 15. CDR3 region: CASSLPLRDRVVHEQFF. The CDR3 DNA reads as TGCGCCAGCAGTCTTCCGCTCCGGGACAGGGTAGTCCATGAGCAGTTCTTC.

This clone was seen more than once but under ten times. Other nucleotide sequences in the sample specify the same CDR3. The chain is built from TRBV10-3 and TRBJ2-5, with D perhaps given as TRBD1 or TRBD2 (5 bases each). Germline CDR1 reads ENHRY; CDR2 reads SYGVKD. The CDR3 contains 13 residues. Between the trimmed V and J ends, which lost 7 bases and 2 bases, there was a span of 11 bases. CDR3 nucleotide sequence: TGTGCCATCAAACGGGACGGTCAAGAGACCCAGTACTTC. This translates into CAIKRDGQETQYF.

The chain carries TRBV18 and TRBJ2-1; 10 bases map to TRBD1. V lost 5 bases and J lost 6; bases outside the gene matches: 7. Germline CDR1 KGHSH, CDR2 LQKENI. CDR3 length equals 15 residues. The chain's CDR3 is CASSTRGQGTNEQFF. In nucleotides, the CDR3 is TGTGCCAGCTCAACCCGGGGACAGGGGACCAATGAGCAGTTCTTC.

V and J are TRBV5-8 and TRBJ2-1; 9 positions agree with TRBD2. CDR1 and CDR2 (germline): SGHTS, YDEGEE. The CDR3 runs to 18 residues. Losses at the gene ends were 4 bases for V and 5 bases for J; bases not matched to a gene: 16. The CDR3 is CASSPLPISAGGDNEQFF. The CDR3 DNA follows: TGTGCCAGCAGCCCCCTTCCAATATCGGCGGGAGGGGACAATGAGCAGTTCTTC.

In this sample, this clone turned up a few times. CDR3 DNA: TGCGCCAGCAGCCAAGAAGGGACGAACACTGAAGCTTTCTTT. Translated: CASSQEGTNTEAFF. V and J are TRBV4-3 and TRBJ1-1; the D gene is possibly TRBD1 (5 bases). The germline gives CDR1 LGHNA, CDR2 YSLEER. The CDR3 sequence is 14 residues long. Trimming removed 0 bases at V and 1 base at J, with 6 bases between.

Comments on this clone: This may be a read error, as it is one base from a much larger clone. Other DNA sequences in this specimen translate into the identical CDR3. J is TRBJ1-3 and V is TRBV4-2; D is unresolved. Germline CDR1 LGHNA, CDR2 YNFKEQ. The V gene lost 0 bases and the J gene lost 5 bases, with 2 bases spanning the gap. The CDR3 is 12 amino acids. CDR3 loop: CASSQDRNTIYF. CDR3 sequence (DNA): TGTGCCAGCAGCCAAGACCGAAACACCATATATTTT.